This T cell receptor beta chain came from a study of response to subunit inactivated influenza vaccine. Each CDR3 protein gets one entry after TCRdb re-called the RT-PCR reads with MiXCR. The sample carries approximately 530,000 distinct CDR3 sequences, approximately 7.1% recorded once. At least ten counts were recorded for this clonotype. This CDR3 is 14 amino acids long. Deletions cut 0 bases from V and 5 bases from J, with 10 bases between. Germline values: CDR1 SGDLS, CDR2 YYNGEE. The sequencing here drew on PBMCs from blood, taken less than 25 months after vaccination. The rearrangement joins TRBV9 to TRBJ2-3, with no clear D. This receptor was identified in a man aged 50-75 years who received an inactivated influenza vaccine. This CDR3 reads CASSVEVKLDTQYF. The CDR3 bases are TGTGCCAGCAGCGTAGAGGTCAAATTAGATACGCAGTATTTT.